The next 13 T cell receptor beta chains were all read from a single sample in a study of shared clonotypes between healthy human individuals. Using immunoSEQ multiplex PCR, the repertoire was profiled, and TCRdb retains in-frame clones only, with some absent. The repertoire has 2 million to 2.5 million clones, roughly 90% of them found once; the top ten carry about 0.41%. The sample comprised naive CD4+ T cells from PBMCs. Subset given: CD45RA+ positively selected. These receptors were collected from a man between 18 and 35 years old in good health. Some clones in this sample may be carry-over from other donors' samples.

The chain couples TRBV5-1 to TRBJ1-1, with D possibly matching TRBD1 (6 bases). Per germline, CDR1 SGHRS and CDR2 YFSETQ. This CDR3 region has 14 residues. V lost 2 bases, J lost 3 bases, and 11 bases lay in between. CDR3 sequence: CASSFYPGDTEAFF. The DNA for the CDR3 is TGCGCCAGCAGCTTTTATCCAGGGGACACTGAAGCTTTCTTT. The entire variable domain, with the rest obtained from reference TRBV5-1 and TRBJ1-1, is as follows: KAGVTQTPRYLIKTRGQQVTLSCSPISGHRSVSWYQQTPGQGLQFLFEYFSETQRNKGNFPGRFSGRQFSNSRSEMNVSTLELGDSALYLCASSFYPGDTEAFFGQGTRLTVV.

The chain couples TRBV4-3 to TRBJ2-3; no definite D call. V was clipped by 4 bases and J by 2 bases, with 10 bases between them. CDR1 is LGHNA and CDR2 is YSLEER in the germline V gene. This CDR3 is built from 14 residues. CDR3: CASSRSSTTDTQYF. DNA of the CDR3: TGCGCCAGCAGCCGGTCCTCTACCACAGATACGCAGTATTTT.

The chain is built from TRBV10-1 and TRBJ1-4; the D gene is possibly TRBD1 (5 bases). The ends were cut back, 4 bases at V and 4 bases at J, with 7 bases in the middle. The CDR3 totals 13 residues. The germline gives CDR1 WNHNN, CDR2 SYGVQD (reference sequence). CDR3 sequence (DNA): TGCGCCAGCAGTGGACAGAATAATGAAAAACTGTTTTTT. Encoded protein: CASSGQNNEKLFF.

This chain connects TRBV7-2 to TRBJ2-7; D unclear. This CDR3 region has 14 residues. The germline gives CDR1 SGHTA, CDR2 FQGNSA. V dropped 0 bases and J dropped 6 bases, with 12 bases sitting between them. The CDR3, as DNA: TGTGCCAGCAGCTTAGCCGGAGTCGTGGGCGAGCAGTACTTC. Protein product: CASSLAGVVGEQYF.

The genes are TRBV7-3 and TRBJ1-1, with a possible D match to TRBD1 (6 bases). CDR3 length: 12 residues. The germline V gene encodes CDR1 SGHTA and CDR2 FQGTGA. Trimming removed 5 bases at V and 7 bases at J, with 11 bases between. This chain's CDR3 is CASSPVQGEAFF. The CDR3 bases are TGTGCCAGCAGCCCCGTACAGGGTGAAGCTTTCTTT.

The genes are TRBV5-1 and TRBJ2-5; no reliable D call. The CDR3 totals 13 residues. V gave up 4 bases and J gave up 1 base, with 8 bases separating them. CDR1 is SGHRS, CDR2 YFSETQ, per germline. The CDR3 protein is CASSPQAQETQYF. CDR3 nucleotides: TGCGCCAGCAGCCCCCAGGCCCAAGAGACCCAGTACTTC.

The rearrangement joins TRBV7-9 to TRBJ1-1, with TRBD1 as a possible D gene (5 bases). The CDR3 is 17 residues long. Trimming took 5 bases from V and 0 from J, leaving 19 bases between them. Germline CDR1 reads SEHNR; CDR2 reads FQNEAQ (reference sequence). The CDR3 reads CASSPRSGTDMNTEAFF. CDR3 in DNA: TGTGCCAGCAGCCCTAGATCAGGGACGGACATGAACACTGAAGCTTTCTTT.

Notes on this clone: This same CDR3 is encoded by further DNA sequences in the sample. The chain employs TRBV30 and TRBJ2-2; D is unresolved. The CDR3 loop spans 11 amino acids. Germline V gene lookup returns CDR1 GTSNPN and CDR2 SVGIG (reference sequence). Trimming left V 1 base short and J 8 bases short, with 5 bases between. Here the CDR3 reads CAWSDTGELFF. CDR3 in DNA: TGTGCCTGGAGTGATACGGGGGAGCTGTTTTTT.

The rearrangement joins TRBV28 to TRBJ2-7, with TRBD1 identical over 9 bases. Germline CDR1 reads MDHEN; CDR2 reads SYDVKM. V lost 6 bases to trimming and J lost 5 bases; unmatched junction nucleotides: 11. The CDR3 has 15 residues. The DNA of the CDR3 is TGTGCCAGCAGGCCTCACAGGGGGCAACTGGACGAGCAGTACTTC. It is translated as CASRPHRGQLDEQYF.

The CDR3 spells CATSRAGPTQYF. Written as DNA, the CDR3 is TGTGCCACCAGCAGGGCAGGGCCCACCCAGTACTTC. V usage is TRBV15 and J usage is TRBJ2-5, with a possible D match to TRBD1 (5 bases). This CDR3 region has 12 residues. From germline, CDR1 is LNHNV and CDR2 YYDKDF (reference sequence). V dropped 3 bases and J dropped 8 bases, with 10 bases sitting between them.

A single count supports this clone. The chain couples TRBV29-1 to TRBJ2-5; TRBD2 matches 11 bases. Germline trimming cut 3 bases from V and 5 bases from J; bases unmatched to any gene: 5. The CDR3 loop spans 14 amino acids. Germline CDR1 SQVTM, CDR2 ANQGSEA. The CDR3: CSVDKLAGAETQYF. For the CDR3, the DNA is TGCAGCGTTGACAAACTAGCGGGAGCTGAGACCCAGTACTTC. Full variable domain (remainder filled in from reference TRBV29-1 and TRBJ2-5): SAVISQKPSRDICQRGTSLTIQCQVDSQVTMMFWYRQQPGQSLTLIATANQGSEATYESGFVIDKFPISRPNLTFSTLTVSNMSPEDSSIYLCSVDKLAGAETQYFGPGTRLLVL.

With respect to this clone: Different DNA sequences within this sample yield the same CDR3. The rearrangement uses TRBV4-3 and TRBJ1-4, with 8 bases fitting TRBD1. V was clipped by 1 base and J by 5 bases; unmatched bases: 0. This CDR3 has 14 amino acids. CDR1 is LGHNA and CDR2 is YSLEER in the germline V gene. The CDR3 nucleotides read TGCGCCAGCAGCCAAGGACAGGGGAATGAAAAACTGTTTTTT. Its protein product is CASSQGQGNEKLFF.

The genes are TRBV14 and TRBJ2-6; tentatively, D is TRBD1 (7 bases). CDR3 size: 19 residues. The germline V gene has CDR1 SGHDN and CDR2 FVKESK. Trimming took 4 bases from V and 0 from J, leaving 19 bases between them. The CDR3 coding sequence is TGTGCCAGCAGCCCAACTCGGGGGACAGCGATCTCTGGGGCCAACGTCCTGACTTTC. This gives the protein CASSPTRGTAISGANVLTF.